The 28 T cell receptor beta chains in this list originate from one sample, sequenced in a study of cytomegalovirus exposure and HLA in healthy donors. The PCR contained 60 Vbeta and 13 Jbeta primers. Measured with immunoSEQ multiplex PCR; TCRdb has only the in-frame clones, and not every one. Of 150,000 to 170,000 clones in the sample, 75% to 85% were seen once. Input material: PBMCs. These receptor sequences come from a man under 40 in good health and CMV-seropositive.

The chain joins TRBV7-2 to TRBJ2-2, with TRBD2 matching 7 bases. Germline CDR1 SGHTA, CDR2 FQGNSA. The J segment lost 2 bases and the V segment lost 5 bases, leaving 8 bases of the junction unmatched. The CDR3 spans 16 residues. This CDR3 reads CASSATGTTNTGELFF. CDR3 DNA: TGTGCCAGCAGCGCCACCGGGACTACTAACACCGGGGAGCTGTTTTTT.

This rearrangement joins TRBV2 to TRBJ1-1; 7 nucleotides agree with TRBD1. Trimming cost V 7 bases and J 2 bases; bases outside gene matches: 4. The V gene's germline CDR1 is SNHLY and CDR2 FYNNEI. The CDR3 is 13 residues long. CDR3 in amino acids: CASTRQGNTEAFF. CDR3 nucleotides: TGTGCCAGCACCAGACAGGGAAACACTGAAGCTTTCTTT.

The gene calls are TRBV30 and TRBJ2-7, with D perhaps matching TRBD1 (5 bases). CDR3 length: 13 amino acids. Per the germline V gene, CDR1 is GTSNPN and CDR2 is SVGIG (reference sequence). Trimming took 3 bases from V and 2 from J, leaving 11 bases between them. This chain's CDR3 is CAWRGGAAYEQYF. The CDR3 DNA sequence: TGTGCCTGGAGAGGTGGGGCAGCCTACGAGCAGTACTTC.

This sequence joins TRBV7-6 and TRBJ1-1; D unresolved. V lost 5 bases and J 4 bases, leaving 11 bases between the germline ends. Germline CDR1 SGHVS, CDR2 FNYEAQ. This CDR3 comprises 13 residues. CDR3 sequence reads: CASSVGAGTEAFF. The CDR3 region has the DNA TGTGCCAGCAGCGTGGGCGCGGGCACTGAAGCTTTCTTT.

This chain's CDR3 is CASAPQNSGANVLTF. CDR3 coding DNA: TGTGCCAGTGCACCACAGAACTCTGGGGCCAACGTCCTGACTTTC. The chain is built from TRBV2 and TRBJ2-6; D call uncertain. V lost 9 bases and J lost 0, with 12 bases in between. Germline V lookup: CDR1 SNHLY, CDR2 FYNNEI. The CDR3 is 15 amino acids. Full variable domain (missing parts from reference TRBV2 and TRBJ2-6): EPEVTQTPSHQVTQMGQEVILRCVPISNHLYFYWYRQILGQKVEFLVSFYNNEISEKSEIFDDQFSVERPDGSNFTLKIRSTKLEDSAMYFCASAPQNSGANVLTFGAGSRLTVL.

The V gene is TRBV7-8, the J gene TRBJ2-2; weak D call: TRBD2 (7 bases). Per germline, CDR1 SGHVS and CDR2 FQNEAQ. Between the trimmed V and J ends, which lost 3 bases and 0 bases, there was a span of 14 bases. The CDR3 runs 17 residues. CDR3 nucleotide sequence: TGTGCCAGCAGCTTTACCTCGGGGGGCTCGAACACCGGGGAGCTGTTTTTT. As protein: CASSFTSGGSNTGELFF.

The chain joins TRBV2 to TRBJ2-5; D might be TRBD1 (5 bases). There are 15 residues in the CDR3. CDR1 SNHLY and CDR2 FYNNEI come from the germline V gene. The V end lost 7 bases, the J end lost 4 bases, and 19 bases lay between the germline ends. The CDR3 protein is CASKESPKTVETQYF. The CDR3 nucleotides are TGTGCCAGCAAAGAGTCCCCCAAGACAGTAGAGACCCAGTACTTC.

The V call is TRBV18, the J call TRBJ1-2, with D perhaps matching TRBD1 (5 bases). The germline gives CDR1 KGHSH, CDR2 LQKENI. The CDR3 spans 15 residues. V was trimmed by 4 bases and J by 0 bases, leaving 12 bases between them. The CDR3 region has the DNA TGTGCCAGCTCACTTCGACAGATTACTAACTATGGCTACACCTTC. As protein: CASSLRQITNYGYTF.

This chain links TRBV14 with TRBJ1-2; D possibly corresponds to TRBD1 (5 bases). The CDR3 spans 13 residues. Trimming stripped 1 base from V and 2 bases from J, with 5 bases between. Germline-derived CDR1 and CDR2 are SGHDN and FVKESK. CDR3 nucleotide sequence: TGTGCCAGCAGCCAAGGACAGAACTATGGCTACACCTTC. It specifies CASSQGQNYGYTF.

The chain employs TRBV30 and TRBJ1-2; 9 positions match TRBD1. With 1 base clipped from V and 4 bases from J, the junction kept 7 bases outside the gene matches. The CDR3 extends over 15 amino acids. Germline V gene sequence: CDR1 GTSNPN, CDR2 SVGIG (reference sequence). In nucleotides, the CDR3 is TGTGCCTGGAGTGAGGGACAGGGTCGCGTCTATGGCTACACCTTC. Translating it yields CAWSEGQGRVYGYTF. The complete variable domain, with remaining parts taken from reference TRBV30 and TRBJ1-2, reads SQTIHQWPATLVQPVGSPLSLECTVEGTSNPNLYWYRQAAGRGLQLLFYSVGIGQISSEVPQNLSASRPQDRQFILSSKKLLLSDSGFYLCAWSEGQGRVYGYTFGSGTRLTVV.

V is TRBV10-1 and J is TRBJ2-2, with 14 bases identical to TRBD2. This CDR3 region has 14 residues. The V gene's germline CDR1 is WNHNN and CDR2 SYGVQD (reference sequence). The V segment lost 7 bases and the J segment 8 bases; nucleotides outside the gene matches: 3. The CDR3, as DNA: TGCGCCAGCAAGGGGACTAGCGGGGGAGGGGAGCTGTTTTTT. It yields the protein CASKGTSGGGELFF.

The chain carries TRBV5-4 and TRBJ2-6; tentative D call: TRBD1 (5 bases). The V end lost 1 base, the J end lost 1 base, and 6 bases lay between the germline ends. CDR3 length: 15 amino acids. Looked up from germline, CDR1 is SGHNT and CDR2 is YYREEE (reference sequence). The CDR3 region is CASSLSGSGANVLTF. The DNA for the CDR3 is TGTGCCAGCAGCTTGTCAGGGTCTGGGGCCAACGTCCTGACTTTC.

This clone was counted between two and nine times. J is TRBJ1-3 and V is TRBV30; D possibly corresponds to TRBD1 (5 bases). V lost 5 bases, J lost 0 bases, and 11 bases lay in between. From germline, CDR1 is GTSNPN and CDR2 SVGIG (reference sequence). The CDR3 contains 14 residues. The CDR3 nucleotides are TGTGCCTGGGGCGGGGGACCCTCTGGAAACACCATATATTTT. It yields the protein CAWGGGPSGNTIYF.

The gene calls are TRBV28 and TRBJ2-5; D not resolved. From germline, CDR1 is MDHEN and CDR2 SYDVKM. Trimming pared 7 bases from V and 2 bases from J, leaving 14 bases between. The CDR3 extends over 14 amino acids. The CDR3 bases are TGTGCCAGCAATCAAAGACAAGGACAAGAGACCCAGTACTTC. Protein product: CASNQRQGQETQYF.

As to this clone: One junction end disagrees with the germline gene, perhaps due to a read error. This sequence joins TRBV7-8 and TRBJ1-2; tentatively, D is TRBD1 (6 bases). The germline gives CDR1 SGHVS, CDR2 FQNEAQ. This CDR3 comprises 14 residues. This CDR3 reads CAGSLVSGGGGYTF. CDR3 nucleotides: TGTGCCGGCAGCTTAGTCTCGGGGGGCGGTGGCTACACCTTC.

The chain couples TRBV9 to TRBJ2-1, with no clear D. The V end lost 0 bases, the J end lost 8 bases, and 12 bases lay between the germline ends. The germline V gene encodes CDR1 SGDLS and CDR2 YYNGEE. The CDR3 is 14 residues long. The CDR3, as DNA: TGTGCCAGCAGCGTAGTCGGTAGCCTGGATGAGCAGTTCTTC. This translates into CASSVVGSLDEQFF.

The chain combines TRBV27 with TRBJ1-1; a weak D match, TRBD1 (6 bases). The germline V gene has CDR1 MNHEY and CDR2 SMNVEV (reference sequence). The CDR3 runs 14 residues. V lost 5 bases and J lost 10, with 20 bases in between. In DNA form, the CDR3 reads TGTGCCAGCAGTCCAGTCGCGACAGGCCGGGGAGCTTTCTTT. Its protein product is CASSPVATGRGAFF.

J is TRBJ1-4 and V is TRBV30; 7 bases match TRBD1. This CDR3 contains 14 residues. Germline CDR1 is GTSNPN and CDR2 is SVGIG (reference sequence). Trimming cost V 1 base and J 4 bases; bases outside gene matches: 3. The CDR3 protein is CAWSGGQVNEKLFF. DNA of the CDR3: TGTGCCTGGAGTGGCGGACAGGTTAATGAAAAACTGTTTTTT.

The V call is TRBV6-1, the J call TRBJ2-7; 8 nucleotides line up with TRBD2. From germline, CDR1 is MNHNS and CDR2 SASEGT. V lost 3 bases to trimming and J lost 5 bases; unmatched junction nucleotides: 9. This CDR3 is 15 amino acids long. CDR3 in DNA: TGTGCCAGCAGTGATCCGCGGGAGGTCGAGAACGAGCAGTACTTC. Translating gives CASSDPREVENEQYF.

The chain uses TRBV27 and TRBJ2-7; D unresolved. This CDR3 comprises 12 residues. The ends were cut back, 6 bases at V and 6 bases at J, with 12 bases in the middle. Germline V lookup: CDR1 MNHEY, CDR2 SMNVEV (reference sequence). The CDR3 is CASSLTGAEQYF. CDR3 nucleotides: TGTGCCAGCAGCCTTACTGGTGCCGAGCAGTACTTC.

This clone has a handful of counts. This sequence joins TRBV4-2 and TRBJ2-2, with 13 bases lining up with TRBD2. The CDR3 covers 16 residues. After removal of 5 bases from V and 4 bases from J, the junction contained 4 bases not matched to a gene. The germline V gene encodes CDR1 LGHNA and CDR2 YNFKEQ. As DNA, the CDR3 is TGTGCCAGCAGCAATGGACTAGCGGGAGCCACCGGGGAGCTGTTTTTT. Protein product: CASSNGLAGATGELFF.

The V and J genes are TRBV6-5 and TRBJ1-2, with a weak D call TRBD1 (5 bases). CDR3 length: 13 amino acids. The germline V gene encodes CDR1 MNHEY and CDR2 SVGAGI. V dropped 4 bases and J dropped 7 bases, with 13 bases sitting between them. The CDR3 is CASSFRESSGYTF. The CDR3 DNA sequence: TGTGCCAGCAGTTTCAGGGAATCGAGTGGCTACACCTTC.

This chain connects TRBV27 to TRBJ1-3; no clear D. CDR1 and CDR2 from the germline V gene are MNHEY and SMNVEV (reference sequence). This CDR3 is 17 amino acids long. Trimming pared 2 bases from V and 4 bases from J, leaving 18 bases between. CDR3 region: CASSLRRPSSKGNTIYF. CDR3 DNA: TGTGCCAGCAGTTTAAGGCGGCCGTCCAGTAAAGGAAACACCATATATTTT.

This chain connects TRBV2 to TRBJ2-1; possible D gene TRBD2, 5 bases. Germline V gene lookup returns CDR1 SNHLY and CDR2 FYNNEI. V was clipped by 3 bases and J by 7 bases, with 7 bases between them. The CDR3 totals 12 residues. CDR3 amino acids: CASSEGGNEQFF. The CDR3 DNA reads as TGTGCCAGCAGTGAGGGCGGGAATGAGCAGTTCTTC.

V usage is TRBV6-5 and J usage is TRBJ1-1, with 9 positions matching TRBD1. V gave up 4 bases and J gave up 0 bases; unmatched junction bases: 6. The length of the CDR3 is 16 residues. From germline, CDR1 is MNHEY and CDR2 SVGAGI. The CDR3 DNA reads TGTGCCAGCAGTTCATCCGGGACAGGGCTGAACACTGAAGCTTTCTTT. Translating it yields CASSSSGTGLNTEAFF.

A note on this clone: Its ends do not fully match the called genes, so a read error is possible. The identical CDR3 is also encoded by other nucleotide sequences in the sample. The chain joins TRBV11-2 to TRBJ2-3; D perhaps matches TRBD1 (5 bases). Germline V gene sequence: CDR1 SGHAT, CDR2 FQNNGV. The CDR3 totals 14 residues. CDR3 residues: CASSPSQGTDTQYF. The CDR3 DNA follows: TGTGCCAGCAGCCCCTCCCAGGGCACCGATACGCAGTATTTT.

The V and J genes are TRBV2 and TRBJ1-5, with 10 bases that match TRBD1. Germline V gene lookup returns CDR1 SNHLY and CDR2 FYNNEI. The CDR3 is 15 residues long. Germline trimming cut 6 bases from V and 1 base from J; bases unmatched to any gene: 3. CDR3 loop: CASRGTGVSNQPQHF. The CDR3, as DNA: TGTGCCAGCAGGGGGACAGGGGTCAGCAATCAGCCCCAGCATTTT.

The genes are TRBV27 and TRBJ1-1; D ambiguous. Trimming took off 3 bases at V and 1 base at J, with 9 bases between the two ends. CDR3 length: 14 residues. Germline loops: CDR1 MNHEY, CDR2 SMNVEV (reference sequence). The CDR3 DNA is TGTGCCAGCAGTTTGGAAGGGAGGAACACTGAAGCTTTCTTT. It translates to CASSLEGRNTEAFF.